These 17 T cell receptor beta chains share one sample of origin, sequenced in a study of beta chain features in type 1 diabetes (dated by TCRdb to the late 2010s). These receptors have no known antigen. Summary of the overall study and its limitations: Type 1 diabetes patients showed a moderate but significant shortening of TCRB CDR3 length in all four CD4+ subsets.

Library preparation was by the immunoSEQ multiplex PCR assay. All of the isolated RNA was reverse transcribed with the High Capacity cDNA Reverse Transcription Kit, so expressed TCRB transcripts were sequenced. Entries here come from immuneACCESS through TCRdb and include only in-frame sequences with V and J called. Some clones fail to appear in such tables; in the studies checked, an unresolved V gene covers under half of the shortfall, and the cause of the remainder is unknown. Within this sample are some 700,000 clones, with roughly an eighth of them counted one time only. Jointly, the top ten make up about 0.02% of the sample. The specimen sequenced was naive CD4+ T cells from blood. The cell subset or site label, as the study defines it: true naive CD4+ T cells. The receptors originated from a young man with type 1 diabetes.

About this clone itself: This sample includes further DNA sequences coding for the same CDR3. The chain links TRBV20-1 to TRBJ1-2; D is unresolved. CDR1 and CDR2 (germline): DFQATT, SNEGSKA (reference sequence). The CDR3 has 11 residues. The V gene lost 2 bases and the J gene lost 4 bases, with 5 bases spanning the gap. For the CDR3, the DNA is TGCAGTGCTAGACGCAGCTATGGCTACACCTTC. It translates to CSARRSYGYTF.

CDR3 in DNA: TGTGCCAGCAGCCAAGGATACCCGGGACAGGGAGGCTATGGCTACACCTTC. It yields the protein CASSQGYPGQGGYGYTF. J is TRBJ1-2 and V is TRBV14, with TRBD1 identical over 9 bases. The CDR3 runs 17 residues. Per germline, CDR1 SGHDN and CDR2 FVKESK. With V trimmed by 1 base and J by 4 bases, 10 bases remained unmatched.

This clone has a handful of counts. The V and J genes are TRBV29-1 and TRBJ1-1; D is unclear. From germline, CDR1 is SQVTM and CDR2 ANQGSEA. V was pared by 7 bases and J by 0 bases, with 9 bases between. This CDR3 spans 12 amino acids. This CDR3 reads CSATRMNTEAFF. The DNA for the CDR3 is TGCAGCGCTACACGGATGAACACTGAAGCTTTCTTT.

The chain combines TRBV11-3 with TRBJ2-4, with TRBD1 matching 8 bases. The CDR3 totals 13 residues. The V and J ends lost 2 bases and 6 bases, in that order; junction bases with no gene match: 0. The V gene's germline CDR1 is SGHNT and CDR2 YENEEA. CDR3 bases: TGTGCCAGCAGCTTAACAGGGGGAAACATTCAGTACTTC. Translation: CASSLTGGNIQYF.

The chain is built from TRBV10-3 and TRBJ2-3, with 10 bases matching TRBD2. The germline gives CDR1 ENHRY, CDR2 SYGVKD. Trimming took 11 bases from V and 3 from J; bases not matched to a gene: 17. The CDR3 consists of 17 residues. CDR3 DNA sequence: TGTGCCGCCACCCAGCGTCCAAGCGGGGGGGCGACAGATACGCAGTATTTT. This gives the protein CAATQRPSGGATDTQYF.

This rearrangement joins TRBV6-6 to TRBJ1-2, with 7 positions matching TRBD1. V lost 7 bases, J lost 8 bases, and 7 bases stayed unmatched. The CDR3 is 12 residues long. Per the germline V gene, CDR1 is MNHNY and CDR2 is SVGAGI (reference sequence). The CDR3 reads CASIDREGGYTF. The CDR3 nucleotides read TGTGCCAGCATAGACAGGGAGGGCGGCTACACCTTC.

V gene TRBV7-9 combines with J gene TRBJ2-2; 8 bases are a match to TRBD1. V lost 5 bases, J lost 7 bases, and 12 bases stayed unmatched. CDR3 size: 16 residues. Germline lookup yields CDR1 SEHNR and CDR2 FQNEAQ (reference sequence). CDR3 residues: CASSLGGQGKIGELFF. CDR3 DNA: TGTGCCAGCAGCCTCGGAGGACAGGGAAAGATCGGGGAGCTGTTTTTT.

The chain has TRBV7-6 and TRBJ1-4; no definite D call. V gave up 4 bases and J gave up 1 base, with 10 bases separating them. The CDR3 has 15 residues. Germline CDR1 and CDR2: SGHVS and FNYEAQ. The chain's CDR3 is CASSSIKETNEKLFF. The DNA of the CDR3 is TGTGCCAGCAGCTCCATTAAGGAAACTAATGAAAAACTGTTTTTT.

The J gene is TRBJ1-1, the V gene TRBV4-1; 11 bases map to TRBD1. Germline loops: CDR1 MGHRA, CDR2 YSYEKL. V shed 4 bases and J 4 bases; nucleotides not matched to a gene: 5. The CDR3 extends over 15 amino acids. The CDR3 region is CASSLGQGAGTEAFF. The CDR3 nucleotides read TGCGCCAGCAGCCTCGGACAGGGGGCCGGCACTGAAGCTTTCTTT.

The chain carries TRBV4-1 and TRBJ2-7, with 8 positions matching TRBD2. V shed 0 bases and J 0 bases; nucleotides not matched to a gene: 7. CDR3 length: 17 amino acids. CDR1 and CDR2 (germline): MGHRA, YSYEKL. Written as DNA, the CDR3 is TGCGCCAGCAGCCAAGATTATGCGGGGGGCCGCTCCTACGAGCAGTACTTC. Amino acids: CASSQDYAGGRSYEQYF.

CDR3 amino acids: CASSRPLQGEQFF. In nucleotides, the CDR3 is TGTGCCAGCAGCCGCCCCCTGCAGGGTGAGCAGTTCTTC. The J gene is TRBJ2-1, the V gene TRBV7-2, with a possible D match to TRBD1 (5 bases). The germline CDR1 and CDR2 sequences are SGHTA and FQGNSA. CDR3 length: 13 residues. Deletions cut 5 bases from V and 9 bases from J, with 14 bases between.

The CDR3, as DNA: TGTGCCAGCAGTTCGGCACAGGTGGGGGCGGAGACCCAGTACTTC. Protein: CASSSAQVGAETQYF. The V gene is TRBV28, the J gene TRBJ2-5, with D possibly TRBD1 on 6 matching bases. V shed 4 bases and J shed 5 bases, with 17 bases lying between them. The CDR3 runs to 15 residues. Germline-derived CDR1 and CDR2 are MDHEN and SYDVKM. The variable domain in full, completed from reference TRBV28 and TRBJ2-5, reads DVKVTQSSRYLVKRTGEKVFLECVQDMDHENMFWYRQDPGLGLRLIYFSYDVKMKEKGDIPEGYSVSREKKERFSLILESASTNQTSMYLCASSSAQVGAETQYFGPGTRLLVL.

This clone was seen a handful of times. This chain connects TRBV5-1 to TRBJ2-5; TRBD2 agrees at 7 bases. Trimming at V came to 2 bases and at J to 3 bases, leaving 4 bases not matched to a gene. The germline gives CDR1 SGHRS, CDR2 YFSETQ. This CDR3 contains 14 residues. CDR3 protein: CASSFGTNEETQYF. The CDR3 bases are TGCGCCAGCAGCTTCGGGACTAACGAAGAGACCCAGTACTTC.

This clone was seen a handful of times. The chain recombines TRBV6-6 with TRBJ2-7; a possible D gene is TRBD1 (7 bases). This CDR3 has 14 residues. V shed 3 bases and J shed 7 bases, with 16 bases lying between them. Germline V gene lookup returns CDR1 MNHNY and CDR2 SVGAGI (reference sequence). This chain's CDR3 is CASSYTEGAWEQYF. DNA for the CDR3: TGTGCCAGCAGTTATACGGAGGGGGCGTGGGAGCAGTACTTC.

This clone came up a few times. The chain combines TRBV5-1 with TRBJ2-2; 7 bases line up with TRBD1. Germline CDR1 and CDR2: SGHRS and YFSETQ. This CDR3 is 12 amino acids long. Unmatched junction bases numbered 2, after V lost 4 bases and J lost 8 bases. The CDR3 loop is CASSMDRGELFF. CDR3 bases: TGCGCCAGCAGCATGGACAGGGGGGAGCTGTTTTTT.

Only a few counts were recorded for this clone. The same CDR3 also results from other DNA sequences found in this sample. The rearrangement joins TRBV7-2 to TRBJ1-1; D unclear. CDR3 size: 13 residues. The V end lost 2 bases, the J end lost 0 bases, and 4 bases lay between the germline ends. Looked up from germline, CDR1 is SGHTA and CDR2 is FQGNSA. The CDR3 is CASSLSMNTEAFF. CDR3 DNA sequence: TGTGCCAGCAGCTTATCCATGAACACTGAAGCTTTCTTT.

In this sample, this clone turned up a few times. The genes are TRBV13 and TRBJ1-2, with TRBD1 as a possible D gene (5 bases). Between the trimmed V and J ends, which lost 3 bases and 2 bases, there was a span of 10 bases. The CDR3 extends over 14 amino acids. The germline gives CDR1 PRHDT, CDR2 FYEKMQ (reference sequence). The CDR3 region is CASSFGRGNYGYTF. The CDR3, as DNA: TGTGCCAGCAGCTTCGGGAGGGGAAACTATGGCTACACCTTC.